What follows describes a single T cell receptor beta chain. Its antigen is as yet unknown. This entry comes from a study of OX40 agonist ivuxolimab in advanced cancers. Any history of autoimmune disease or systemic immunosuppression disqualified patients. There are 13 residues in the CDR3. The germline V gene has CDR1 SGHRS and CDR2 YFSETQ. V gave up 4 bases and J gave up 4 bases; unmatched junction bases: 3. Libraries were prepared by immunoSEQ multiplex PCR; TCRdb keeps only in-frame clonotypes and omits some of them. Among about 84,000 clones listed, 85% to 95% were seen once. Study-level findings and limits: At 0.1 to 3.0 mg/kg, clonal expansion of CD4+ and CD8+ blood T cells had occurred by week 6. Certain nonresponders additionally had low normalized T-cell clonal expansion. On average, a greater number of expanded clones characterised CD8+ T cells relative to CD4+.

The specimen comprised CD4+ or CD8+ T cells sorted from blood, sampled in a trial of the OX40 agonist ivuxolimab. The origin of this receptor is an adult with an advanced solid tumor such as melanoma, head and neck, liver or kidney cancer. This rearrangement joins TRBV5-1 to TRBJ2-7; 9 bases are a match to TRBD2. DNA for the CDR3: TGCGCCAGCAGCCCAGGACTAGCGTACGAGCAGTACTTC. It yields the protein CASSPGLAYEQYF.